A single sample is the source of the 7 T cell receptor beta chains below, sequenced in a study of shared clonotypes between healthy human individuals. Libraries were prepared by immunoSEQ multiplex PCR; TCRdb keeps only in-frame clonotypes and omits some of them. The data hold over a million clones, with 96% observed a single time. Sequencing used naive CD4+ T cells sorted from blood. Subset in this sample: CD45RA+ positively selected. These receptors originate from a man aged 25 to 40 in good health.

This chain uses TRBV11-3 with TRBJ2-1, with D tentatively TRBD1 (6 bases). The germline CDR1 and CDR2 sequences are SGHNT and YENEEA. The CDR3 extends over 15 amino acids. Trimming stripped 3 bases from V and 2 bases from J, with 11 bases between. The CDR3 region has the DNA TGTGCCAGCAGCTTGGGGGACATAGCCTACAATGAGCAGTTCTTC. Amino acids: CASSLGDIAYNEQFF.

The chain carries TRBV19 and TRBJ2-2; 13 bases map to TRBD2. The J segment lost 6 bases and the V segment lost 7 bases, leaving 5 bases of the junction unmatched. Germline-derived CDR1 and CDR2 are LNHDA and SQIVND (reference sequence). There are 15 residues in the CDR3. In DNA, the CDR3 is TGTGCCAGTACCCGACTAGCGGGAGGTCCCGGGGAGCTGTTTTTT. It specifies CASTRLAGGPGELFF.

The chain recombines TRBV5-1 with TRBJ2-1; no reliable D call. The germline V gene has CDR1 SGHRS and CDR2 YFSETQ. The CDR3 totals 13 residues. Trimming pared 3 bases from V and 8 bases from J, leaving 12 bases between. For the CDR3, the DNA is TGCGCCAGCAGCTACGGGCCCAACGATGAGCAGTTCTTC. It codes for CASSYGPNDEQFF.

CDR3 region: CSVEKRIGARGGTEAFF. In nucleotides, the CDR3 is TGCAGCGTTGAAAAGAGAATAGGGGCCAGGGGTGGAACTGAAGCTTTCTTT. The rearrangement joins TRBV29-1 to TRBJ1-1, with D perhaps matching TRBD1 (6 bases). In germline, CDR1 is SQVTM, CDR2 ANQGSEA. CDR3 length: 17 amino acids. The V gene lost 2 bases and the J gene lost 5 bases, with 24 bases spanning the gap.

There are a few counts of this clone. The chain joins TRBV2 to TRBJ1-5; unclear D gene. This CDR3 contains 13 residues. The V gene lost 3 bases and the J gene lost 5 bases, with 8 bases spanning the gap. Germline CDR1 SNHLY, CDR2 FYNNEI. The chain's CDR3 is CASSDEGYQPQHF. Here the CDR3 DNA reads TGTGCCAGCAGTGACGAGGGATATCAGCCCCAGCATTTT.

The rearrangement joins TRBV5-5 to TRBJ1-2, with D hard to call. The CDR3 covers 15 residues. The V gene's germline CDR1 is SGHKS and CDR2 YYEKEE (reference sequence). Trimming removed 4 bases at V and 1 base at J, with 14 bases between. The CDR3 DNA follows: TGTGCCAGCAGCCTGGGTGGGTCAGTTAACTATGGCTACACCTTC. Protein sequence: CASSLGGSVNYGYTF.

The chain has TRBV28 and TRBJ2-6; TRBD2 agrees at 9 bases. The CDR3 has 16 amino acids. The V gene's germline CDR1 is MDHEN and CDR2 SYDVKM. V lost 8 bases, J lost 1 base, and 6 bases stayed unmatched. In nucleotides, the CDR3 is TGTGCCAGCTCTAGCGGGGAGGTTTCTGGGGCCAACGTCCTGACTTTC. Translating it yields CASSSGEVSGANVLTF.